This is a list of T cell receptor beta chains from one sample in a study of vaccination and CD4 T cells after COVID-19. TCRdb re-called the PCR reads through MiXCR, storing one row per CDR3 protein. The data hold some 10,000 distinct CDR3 sequences, with 50% to 70% observed a single time. What these receptors recognize is not known. The sequenced sample consisted of CD4+ T cells from blood, cultured in vitro. The receptor set was obtained from a human donor who had recovered from COVID-19. CDR3s include the opening cysteine and the closing phenylalanine or tryptophan. A D gene is named only where the DNA matches it firmly. Not every row has a clone size; where given, it reads once, few, many or a size class.

D: TRBD2; size: NA; V: TRBV18; J: TRBJ2-3; length: 17; CDR3: CASSPPGAGGQRDTQYF; DNA: TGTGCCAGCTCACCACCGGGAGCGGGGGGCCAGCGGGATACGCAGTATTTT
D: TRBD1; size: NA; V: TRBV6-5; J: TRBJ1-2; length: 16; CDR3: CASSYLLGQGSYGYTF; DNA: TGTGCCAGCAGTTACTTATTGGGACAGGGATCTTATGGCTACACCTTC
D: NA; size: NA; V: TRBV19; J: TRBJ1-2; length: 16; CDR3: CASSKGAQWQNYGYTF; DNA: TGTGCCAGTAGTAAAGGCGCCCAGTGGCAGAACTATGGCTACACCTTC
D: NA; size: NA; V: TRBV24-1; J: TRBJ2-3; length: 13; CDR3: CATARGFTDTQYF; DNA: TGTGCCACCGCTAGGGGATTTACAGATACGCAGTATTTT
D: TRBD1; size: NA; V: TRBV19; J: TRBJ1-3; length: 15; CDR3: CASSTGTGFGNTIYF; DNA: TGTGCCAGTTCAACCGGGACAGGGTTTGGAAACACCATATATTTT
D: TRBD2; size: NA; V: TRBV19; J: TRBJ2-5; length: 15; CDR3: CASRGTGRAQETQYF; DNA: TGTGCCAGTAGGGGTACCGGGAGGGCACAAGAGACCCAGTACTTC
D: NA; size: NA; V: TRBV7-9; J: TRBJ1-1; length: 16; CDR3: CASSGDIGFMNTEAFF; DNA: TGTGCCAGCAGCGGGGATATCGGATTCATGAACACTGAAGCTTTCTTT
D: TRBD1; size: NA; V: TRBV6-1; J: TRBJ2-7; length: 14; CDR3: CASMNTGGTYEQYF; DNA: TGTGCCAGCATGAATACAGGGGGAACCTACGAGCAGTACTTC
D: NA; size: NA; V: TRBV19; J: TRBJ2-6; length: 15; CDR3: CASSPQISGANVLTF; DNA: TGTGCCAGTAGTCCCCAGATTTCTGGGGCCAACGTCCTGACTTTC
D: NA; size: NA; V: TRBV12-3/TRBV12-4; J: TRBJ2-3; length: 12; CDR3: CASSFFGDTQYF; DNA: TGTGCCAGCAGTTTTTTTGGGGATACGCAGTATTTT
D: NA; size: NA; V: TRBV10-1; J: TRBJ1-1; length: 15; CDR3: CASTQGANKNTEAFF; DNA: TGCGCCAGCACCCAGGGCGCAAATAAGAACACTGAAGCTTTCTTT
D: TRBD1; size: NA; V: TRBV25-1; J: TRBJ1-3; length: 17; CDR3: CASSEADRAISGNTIYF; DNA: TGTGCCAGCAGTGAGGCCGACAGGGCGATCTCTGGAAACACCATATATTTT
D: TRBD1; size: NA; V: TRBV6-1; J: TRBJ1-5; length: 13; CDR3: CASRDRGNQPQHF; DNA: TGTGCCAGTCGCGACAGGGGCAATCAGCCCCAGCATTTT
D: NA; size: NA; V: TRBV27; J: TRBJ1-6; length: 13; CDR3: CASSLSQGGTLHF; DNA: TGTGCCAGCAGTTTATCCCAAGGTGGTACCCTCCACTTT
D: NA; size: few; V: TRBV5-1; J: TRBJ1-1; length: 13; CDR3: CASSPGSHTEAFF; DNA: TGCGCCAGCAGCCCCGGGTCTCACACTGAAGCTTTCTTT
D: NA; size: few; V: TRBV6-1; J: TRBJ1-5; length: 14; CDR3: CASSEGGAGQPQHF; DNA: TGTGCCAGCAGTGAGGGGGGGGCGGGTCAGCCCCAGCATTTT
D: NA; size: NA; V: TRBV9; J: TRBJ1-2; length: 15; CDR3: CASSGGTVINYGYTF; DNA: TGTGCCAGCAGCGGAGGGACGGTTATTAACTATGGCTACACCTTC
D: TRBD1; size: NA; V: TRBV27; J: TRBJ1-4; length: 11; CDR3: CASRGQGELFF; DNA: TGTGCCAGCAGGGGACAGGGCGAACTGTTTTTT
D: NA; size: NA; V: TRBV19; J: TRBJ1-6; length: 14; CDR3: CASSDGVRNSPLHF; DNA: TGTGCCAGTAGTGATGGGGTACGCAATTCACCCCTCCACTTT
D: NA; size: few; V: TRBV6-1; J: TRBJ1-2; length: 13; CDR3: CASGLGRDYGYTF; DNA: TGTGCCAGCGGCCTTGGGAGGGACTATGGCTACACCTTC
D: NA; size: NA; V: TRBV7-2; J: TRBJ1-1; length: 12; CDR3: CASSSRDGKAFF; DNA: TGTGCCAGCAGCTCCCGGGACGGGAAAGCTTTCTTT
D: NA; size: NA; V: TRBV5-1; J: TRBJ1-1; length: 14; CDR3: CASSLEHRDTEAFF; DNA: TGCGCCAGCAGCTTGGAACACAGGGACACTGAAGCTTTCTTT
D: NA; size: few; V: TRBV11-3; J: TRBJ1-6; length: 15; CDR3: CASSGGSSYNSPLHF; DNA: TGTGCCAGCAGCGGTGGGAGCTCCTATAATTCACCCCTCCACTTT
D: NA; size: NA; V: TRBV5-5; J: TRBJ1-2; length: 14; CDR3: CASSLRGTNYGYTF; DNA: TGTGCCAGCAGCTTAAGGGGAACTAACTATGGCTACACCTTC
D: NA; size: NA; V: TRBV12-3/TRBV12-4; J: TRBJ2-7; length: 15; CDR3: CASSFESGQPYEQYF; DNA: TGTGCCAGCAGTTTTGAGTCAGGACAGCCTTACGAGCAGTACTTC
D: NA; size: large; V: TRBV4-1; J: TRBJ1-4; length: 14; CDR3: CASSQDGTGWRLFF; DNA: TGCGCCAGCAGCCAAGACGGCACAGGGTGGAGACTGTTTTTT
D: NA; size: NA; V: TRBV4-1; J: TRBJ1-6; length: 14; CDR3: CASSSVVIGSPLHF; DNA: TGCGCCAGCAGTTCGGTGGTTATAGGTTCACCCCTCCACTTT
D: TRBD2; size: NA; V: TRBV11-3; J: TRBJ2-3; length: 17; CDR3: CASSLRTSGGATDTQYF; DNA: TGTGCCAGCAGCTTACGGACTAGCGGGGGGGCCACAGATACGCAGTATTTT
D: NA; size: few; V: TRBV29-1; J: TRBJ1-3; length: 17; CDR3: CSVLLLSPGGSGNTIYF; DNA: TGCAGCGTACTACTACTCAGCCCCGGAGGCTCTGGAAACACCATATATTTT
D: TRBD1; size: NA; V: TRBV6-1; J: TRBJ2-7; length: 15; CDR3: CASSKDGQGPYEQYF; DNA: TGTGCCAGCAGTAAGGACGGACAGGGCCCCTACGAGCAGTACTTC
D: NA; size: few; V: TRBV2; J: TRBJ2-7; length: 18; CDR3: CASSEGVGDQRSAYEQYF; DNA: TGTGCCAGCAGTGAAGGAGTGGGTGACCAGCGTTCAGCCTACGAGCAGTACTTC
D: NA; size: NA; V: TRBV25-1; J: TRBJ1-3; length: 13; CDR3: CASRVGSGNTIYF; DNA: TGTGCCAGCAGGGTAGGCTCTGGAAACACCATATATTTT
D: NA; size: NA; V: TRBV30; J: TRBJ2-2; length: 16; CDR3: CAWSSLARAKGGELFF; DNA: TGTGCCTGGAGTTCTCTGGCCCGCGCAAAGGGAGGGGAGCTGTTTTTT
D: TRBD1; size: NA; V: TRBV7-9; J: TRBJ1-1; length: 15; CDR3: CASSLGQGMNTEAFF; DNA: TGTGCCAGCAGCTTGGGACAGGGCATGAACACTGAAGCTTTCTTT
D: TRBD2; size: once; V: TRBV9; J: TRBJ2-3; length: 17; CDR3: CASSVSVAGGPGDTQYF; DNA: TGTGCCAGCAGCGTAAGTGTAGCGGGGGGGCCTGGAGATACGCAGTATTTT
D: TRBD1; size: NA; V: TRBV20-1; J: TRBJ1-1; length: 16; CDR3: CSAFEGQTLRGTEAFF; DNA: TGCAGTGCTTTTGAGGGACAGACTTTGCGAGGCACTGAAGCTTTCTTT
D: TRBD2; size: NA; V: TRBV28; J: TRBJ2-3; length: 20; CDR3: CASSSYQFGLAGTSTDTQYF; DNA: TGTGCCAGCAGTTCGTACCAATTCGGACTAGCGGGGACCAGCACAGATACGCAGTATTTT
D: TRBD1; size: NA; V: TRBV7-6; J: TRBJ1-6; length: 17; CDR3: CASSQPLTQGRNSPLHF; DNA: TGTGCCAGCAGCCAGCCTCTTACACAGGGGCGGAATTCACCCCTCCACTTT
D: TRBD2; size: NA; V: TRBV4-1; J: TRBJ2-4; length: 15; CDR3: CASSSMGGVKNIQYF; DNA: TGCGCCAGCAGCTCAATGGGGGGGGTCAAAAACATTCAGTACTTC
D: NA; size: NA; V: TRBV12-3/TRBV12-4; J: TRBJ1-5; length: 14; CDR3: CASSLGGNGQPQHF; DNA: TGTGCCAGCAGTTTAGGGGGTAATGGTCAGCCCCAGCATTTT
D: NA; size: NA; V: TRBV2; J: TRBJ2-3; length: 13; CDR3: CASSRDRTDTQYF; DNA: TGTGCCAGCAGCAGAGACAGGACAGATACGCAGTATTTT
D: TRBD1; size: NA; V: TRBV19; J: TRBJ1-5; length: 16; CDR3: CASSTVNRGSRQPQHF; DNA: TGTGCCAGTAGTACTGTTAACAGGGGCTCTCGTCAGCCCCAGCATTTT
D: TRBD1; size: NA; V: TRBV7-2; J: TRBJ1-3; length: 13; CDR3: CASSRGQGNTIYF; DNA: TGTGCCAGCAGCAGGGGACAGGGTAACACCATATATTTT
D: TRBD2; size: few; V: TRBV20-1; J: TRBJ2-1; length: 14; CDR3: CSARGGSSAHEQFF; DNA: TGCAGTGCTAGAGGCGGGAGTTCTGCCCATGAGCAGTTCTTC
D: NA; size: NA; V: TRBV30; J: TRBJ1-1; length: 12; CDR3: CAWSEGKGVAFF; DNA: TGTGCCTGGAGCGAGGGGAAGGGTGTAGCTTTCTTT